This TCR beta chain was sequenced during a study of tumor and adjacent non-tumor tissue in lung cancer. Overall study: On average, productive TCRbeta reads reached roughly 4.2 million per sample.

The library came from three nested PCR rounds adapted from ARM-PCR protocols. TCRdb used MiXCR to reprocess the multiplex PCR reads, holding one entry per CDR3 protein. The data hold 90,000 to 110,000 distinct CDR3 sequences, with 60% to 70% observed a single time. A note on this clonotype: Mismatch with germline at one junction end may stem from a read error.

This sample's RNA came from whole unsorted tissue. This non-tumor lung sample came from over 3 cm beyond the tumor edge. This TCR was sampled from a man aged 55 to 69 with non-small cell lung cancer. Sequencing was performed on distant non-tumor lung tissue.

CDR3 amino acids: CTSRPTGSSGNTIYF. CDR3 DNA sequence: TGTACCAGCAGACCTACAGGTAGCTCTGGAAACACCATATATTTT. V is TRBV12-3 or TRBV12-4 and J is TRBJ1-3, with a tentative D call TRBD1 (5 bases). The CDR3 covers 15 residues.